This T cell receptor (beta chain) was recorded in a study of cytomegalovirus exposure and HLA in healthy donors. Study-level findings and limits: As confirmed in vitro, a few CMV-associated chains were specific for CMV antigens.

Germline CDR1 reads MNHNY; CDR2 reads SVGAGI (reference sequence). This CDR3 is built from 15 residues. The ends lost 6 bases at V and 3 bases at J; junction bases unmatched: 7. It was with 60 Vbeta and 13 Jbeta primers that the PCR ran. The method was immunoSEQ multiplex PCR; TCRdb's version includes in-frame clones alone and lacks a portion of them. The sample has fewer than 250,000 clones, around four fifths seen once. Turning to this clone: Its antigen is not identified.

The TCR originated in a woman aged 45-65 years in good health and CMV-seropositive. The chain is built from TRBV6-6 and TRBJ1-5; 8 bases are shared with TRBD1. Source material: PBMCs. The CDR3 loop reads CASSRDRSFNQPQHF. The DNA of the CDR3 is TGTGCCAGCAGCCGGGACAGGAGCTTCAATCAGCCCCAGCATTTT.